This is a list of T cell receptor beta chains from one sample in a study of shared clonotypes between healthy human individuals. Repertoires were generated with immunoSEQ multiplex PCR, while TCRdb's copy carries only in-frame clones and drops some. The data contain 600,000 to 750,000 clones, around 91% of them singletons. Sequencing input: memory CD8+ T cells from PBMCs. The receptors were sampled from a man aged 18 to 30 in good health. Some clones in this sample may be carry-over from other donors' samples. Each CDR3 is given with its conserved first and last residue. Each record gives: clone size, D gene, J gene, V gene, CDR3 DNA, CDR3 protein. D genes are given only for firm matches. Some rows mark clone size as missing; the rest say once, few, many or name a class of expanded clone.

NA | NA | TRBJ2-7 | TRBV4-2 | TGTGCCAGCAGCCCCCTGGTGGGGCAGGCCCACGAGCAGTACTTC | CASSPLVGQAHEQYF
NA | TRBD1 | TRBJ1-2 | TRBV7-9 | TGTGCCAGCAGCCCTAAGGATCGGGACAGGGAAGGCTACACCTTC | CASSPKDRDREGYTF
once | NA | TRBJ2-1 | TRBV4-3 | TGCGCCAGCAGCCAAGCCATAGCCGGGAGCTCCTACAATGAGCAGTTCTTC | CASSQAIAGSSYNEQFF
NA | TRBD2 | TRBJ2-7 | TRBV5-1 | TGCGCCAGCAGGCGGGAGGGGGTGGGCGCCGAGCAGTACTTC | CASRREGVGAEQYF
NA | NA | TRBJ1-1 | TRBV7-2 | TGTGCCAGCAGTCCTATGGGATACAGGGTGGAGACTGAAGCTTTCTTT | CASSPMGYRVETEAFF
NA | TRBD1 | TRBJ1-1 | TRBV19 | TGTGCCAGTAGTATATGGGACAGGGGGCCGGAATCAGGGAGCACTGAAGCTTTCTTT | CASSIWDRGPESGSTEAFF
NA | NA | TRBJ2-1 | TRBV28 | TGTGCCAGCACTGAAGGGACCGAGCAGTTCTTC | CASTEGTEQFF
NA | TRBD1 | TRBJ2-7 | TRBV14 | TGTGCCAGCAGCCAAGGGACAGGGGACTACGAGCAGTACTTC | CASSQGTGDYEQYF
NA | NA | TRBJ2-2 | TRBV2 | TGTGCCAGGGAAGGGGGGGACACCGGGGAGCTGTTTTTT | CAREGGDTGELFF
NA | TRBD2 | TRBJ2-2 | TRBV27 | TGTGCCAGCAGTTTCCTAGCGGGATCTGTCGGGGAGCTGTTTTTT | CASSFLAGSVGELFF
NA | NA | TRBJ2-7 | TRBV20-1 | TGCAGTGCGCCTATCGAAGGGGAGCAGTACTTC | CSAPIEGEQYF
NA | NA | TRBJ2-3 | TRBV7-2 | TGTGCCAGCAGCTTAGTCCGGGTTGTGCTGGAGGAATCAGATACGCAGTATTTT | CASSLVRVVLEESDTQYF
once | TRBD2 | TRBJ2-3 | TRBV6-5 | TGTGCCAGCAGTTACGGGACTAGCGGCGTAACAGATACGCAGTATTTT | CASSYGTSGVTDTQYF
NA | NA | TRBJ1-2 | TRBV23-1 | TGCGCCAGCTCCGCACTGGGTGACTATGGCTACACCTTC | CASSALGDYGYTF
few | NA | TRBJ1-1 | TRBV30 | TGTGCCTGGAGTTTAATCCCGAACACTGAAGCTTTCTTT | CAWSLIPNTEAFF
NA | NA | TRBJ1-5 | TRBV27 | TGTGCCAGCAGCGGGAGGGGTGGGAATCAGCCCCAGCATTTT | CASSGRGGNQPQHF
NA | NA | TRBJ2-3 | TRBV28 | TGTGCCAGCTCGTCTCTGGCGGATTCCACAGATACGCAGTATTTT | CASSSLADSTDTQYF
NA | NA | TRBJ2-6 | TRBV6-5 | TGTGCCAGCAGTTACGTACCCTCTGGGGCCAACGTCCTGACTTTC | CASSYVPSGANVLTF
NA | NA | TRBJ1-2 | TRBV15 | TGTGCCACCAGCAGAGCAGGGACGAGAACTAACTATGGCTACACCTTC | CATSRAGTRTNYGYTF
NA | NA | TRBJ1-1 | TRBV27 | TGTGCCAGCCTGCTAGGTGGTGAAGCTTTCTTT | CASLLGGEAFF
NA | TRBD2 | TRBJ2-2 | TRBV6-5 | TGTGCCAGCAGGAGGACTAGCGGGAACACCGGGGAGCTGTTTTTT | CASRRTSGNTGELFF
NA | NA | TRBJ2-7 | TRBV7-2 | TGTGCCAGCAGCCCAAGGGGGGCTGTCAGGGGCGAGCAGTACTTC | CASSPRGAVRGEQYF
NA | NA | TRBJ2-3 | TRBV7-8 | TGTGCCAGCACCTTAGGGGGGCGGGTCTCTGATACGCAGTATTTT | CASTLGGRVSDTQYF
NA | NA | TRBJ1-1 | TRBV19 | TGTGCCAGTAGTATCGGCGGCGGATTCATGAACACTGAAGCTTTCTTT | CASSIGGGFMNTEAFF
once | NA | TRBJ1-4 | TRBV7-8 | TGTGCCAGCAGCCTAGAGGCGGGACGGGCGGGTGAAAAACTGTTTTTT | CASSLEAGRAGEKLFF
NA | NA | TRBJ2-3 | TRBV7-9 | TGTGCCAGCAGCTTAGGACAGTATGGGGCAGATACGCAGTATTTT | CASSLGQYGADTQYF
NA | NA | TRBJ1-1 | TRBV19 | TGTGCCAGTAGTTTTGGGCCGCTGGTTCATGAAGCTTTCTTT | CASSFGPLVHEAFF
NA | TRBD2 | TRBJ2-1 | TRBV7-6 | TGTGCCAGCAGCTTAAATTCGGGAGGCTCCTCCTACAATGAGCAGTTCTTC | CASSLNSGGSSYNEQFF
NA | NA | TRBJ1-4 | TRBV28 | TGTGCCAGCAGGACGGCAGCAACTAATGAAAAACTGTTTTTT | CASRTAATNEKLFF
NA | NA | TRBJ2-3 | TRBV10-3 | TGTGCCATCAGTGAGGCTGGAAGCACAGATACGCAGTATTTT | CAISEAGSTDTQYF
NA | NA | TRBJ2-1 | TRBV11-2 | TGTGCCAGCAGCTTAGGGCCAGCCCCTTACAATGAGCAGTTCTTC | CASSLGPAPYNEQFF
once | TRBD2 | TRBJ2-7 | TRBV5-5 | TGTGCCAGCAGCTTGTCGCAGCGGGGCGGACTCTACGAGCAGTACTTC | CASSLSQRGGLYEQYF
NA | NA | TRBJ1-5 | TRBV5-8 | TGTGCCAGCAGCTTGGTCGGGAGCCCCAATCAGCCCCAGCATTTT | CASSLVGSPNQPQHF
NA | TRBD2 | TRBJ2-3 | TRBV7-2 | TGTGCCAGCAGCCTTGGGACTAGCGTGGCAGATACGCAGTATTTT | CASSLGTSVADTQYF
NA | TRBD2 | TRBJ2-7 | TRBV13 | TGTGCCAGCAGCGCGGGAGGGTTCACATACGAGCAGTACTTC | CASSAGGFTYEQYF
NA | TRBD1 | TRBJ1-2 | TRBV4-1 | TGCGCCAGCAGCCAAGCGGGACAGGGTCGTGGCTACACCTTC | CASSQAGQGRGYTF
NA | NA | TRBJ1-1 | TRBV27 | TGTGCCAGCAGTTTAGATACCGGGGGGAGCACTGAAGCTTTCTTT | CASSLDTGGSTEAFF
NA | NA | TRBJ2-1 | TRBV27 | TGTGCCAGCAGTTTATCGATCAGGGGGGATGAGCAGTTCTTC | CASSLSIRGDEQFF
NA | TRBD2 | TRBJ2-3 | TRBV2 | TGTGCCAGCAGGAGGAGACTAGCGGGACGCACAGATACGCAGTATTTT | CASRRRLAGRTDTQYF
NA | NA | TRBJ2-7 | TRBV6-1 | TGTGCCAGCAGTGAAGTTCCAGGGGACGAGCAGTACTTC | CASSEVPGDEQYF
NA | TRBD1 | TRBJ2-5 | TRBV28 | TGTGCCAGCAGCCAGACAGGGGGCTTAGAGACCCAGTACTTC | CASSQTGGLETQYF
NA | NA | TRBJ1-1 | TRBV2 | TGTGCCAGTCAAGAGGGGCCGGGCACTGAAGCTTTCTTT | CASQEGPGTEAFF
NA | TRBD1 | TRBJ2-7 | TRBV10-2 | TGCGCCAGCAGCTTGACAGGGGGTCCCTACGAGCAGTACTTC | CASSLTGGPYEQYF
NA | TRBD2 | TRBJ2-1 | TRBV27 | TGTGCCAGCTACGAGTTAGCGGGCTACAATGAGCAGTTCTTC | CASYELAGYNEQFF
once | TRBD2 | TRBJ2-3 | TRBV7-9 | TGTGCCAGCAGCACTACTATAGCGGGAGGCTCCTCGGGCACAGATACGCAGTATTTT | CASSTTIAGGSSGTDTQYF